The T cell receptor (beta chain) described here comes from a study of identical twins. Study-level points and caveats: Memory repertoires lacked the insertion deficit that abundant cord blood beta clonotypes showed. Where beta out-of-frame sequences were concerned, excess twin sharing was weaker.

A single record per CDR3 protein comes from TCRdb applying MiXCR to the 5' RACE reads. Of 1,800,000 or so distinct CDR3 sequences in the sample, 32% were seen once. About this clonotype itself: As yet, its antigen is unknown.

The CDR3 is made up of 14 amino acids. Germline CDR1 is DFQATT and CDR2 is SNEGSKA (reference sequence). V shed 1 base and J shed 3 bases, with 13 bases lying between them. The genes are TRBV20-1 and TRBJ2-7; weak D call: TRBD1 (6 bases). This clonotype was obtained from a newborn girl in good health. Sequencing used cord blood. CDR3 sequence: CSARAGAGIYEQYF. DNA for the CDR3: TGCAGTGCTAGAGCAGGGGCAGGGATCTACGAGCAGTACTTC.